A single sample is the source of the 10 T cell receptor beta chains below, sequenced in a study of blood T cells in healthy people across ages. Primers used in a second PCR of roughly 7 to 11 cycles were a sample-barcoded 5' primer and a J-beta primer mix. One entry per CDR3 protein results from TCRdb running MiXCR on the 5' RACE reads. The sample carries around 800,000 distinct CDR3 sequences, more than 40% recorded once. The sample comprised blood. All receptors derive from a man in his 60s in good health.

The chain recombines TRBV6-5 with TRBJ2-6; 7 bases agree with TRBD1. The germline V gene encodes CDR1 MNHEY and CDR2 SVGAGI. The CDR3 covers 17 residues. With 4 bases clipped from V and 3 bases from J, the junction kept 9 bases outside the gene matches. The CDR3 region is CASSSLQGGVGANVLTF. The CDR3 region has the DNA TGTGCCAGCAGTTCCCTGCAAGGGGGCGTTGGGGCCAACGTCCTGACTTTC.

This clonotype was seen repeatedly, ten times or more. V gene TRBV5-1 combines with J gene TRBJ2-7; tentatively, D is TRBD1 (5 bases). With 0 bases removed from V and 5 bases from J, the gap between germline ends came to 9 bases. Germline CDR1 and CDR2: SGHRS and YFSETQ. This CDR3 has 13 residues. The CDR3 region has the DNA TGCGCCAGCAGCTTGGTAGGGGCCGACGAGCAGTACTTC. Encoded protein: CASSLVGADEQYF.

The chain couples TRBV9 to TRBJ2-7, with 8 bases matching TRBD2. The CDR3 loop spans 15 amino acids. V lost 0 bases, J lost 6 bases, and 8 bases stayed unmatched. Germline CDR1 is SGDLS and CDR2 is YYNGEE. This CDR3 is CASSVASSGGSEQYF. The CDR3 DNA reads TGTGCCAGCAGCGTAGCTTCCTCGGGGGGGAGCGAGCAGTACTTC.

The V and J genes are TRBV20-1 and TRBJ2-7, with D tentatively TRBD2 (7 bases). V gave up 2 bases and J gave up 2 bases, with 13 bases separating them. The CDR3 loop spans 14 amino acids. The germline gives CDR1 DFQATT, CDR2 SNEGSKA (reference sequence). CDR3 sequence (DNA): TGCAGTGCTAGAAAACGGGGGGCCCCCTACGAGCAGTACTTC. Its translation: CSARKRGAPYEQYF.

The chain employs TRBV6-6 and TRBJ2-4; D unclear. The tail of the sequence fits TRBJ2-7 better, so the J call may be wrong. Germline CDR1 reads MNHNY; CDR2 reads SVGAGI (reference sequence). The CDR3 is 16 amino acids. The chain's CDR3 is CASSYRWENTRYEQYF. The DNA of the CDR3 is TGTGCCAGCAGTTACCGCTGGGAAAACACCCGATACGAGCAGTACTTC.

The chain is built from TRBV7-6 and TRBJ2-6; 7 bases map to TRBD1. Unmatched junction bases numbered 5, after V lost 5 bases and J lost 1 base. This CDR3 spans 16 amino acids. CDR1 is SGHVS, CDR2 FNYEAQ, per germline. CDR3 nucleotides: TGTGCCAGCAGCCTAGACAGGGCTTCTGGGGCCAACGTCCTGACTTTC. Its protein is CASSLDRASGANVLTF.

The genes are TRBV13 and TRBJ2-5, with D perhaps TRBD2 (7 bases). TRBJ2-7 explains the end of the DNA better; the J call may be wrong. Germline V gives CDR1 PRHDT, CDR2 FYEKMQ (reference sequence). The CDR3 runs to 14 residues. The CDR3 DNA is TGTGCCAGCAGCTTAGTGGGGGGGGCGCGCGAGCAGTACTTC. Amino acid sequence: CASSLVGGAREQYF.

The rearrangement joins TRBV18 to TRBJ1-1, with 7 bases lining up with TRBD1. The CDR3 has 16 residues. From germline, CDR1 is KGHSH and CDR2 LQKENI. V gave up 3 bases and J gave up 1 base; unmatched junction bases: 8. CDR3 amino acids: CASSPNPRQGNTEAFF. CDR3 sequence (DNA): TGTGCCAGCTCACCTAATCCCAGACAGGGGAACACTGAAGCTTTCTTT.

The table lists this clonotype with a few counts. V is TRBV2 and J is TRBJ2-7, with 8 positions matching TRBD1. J lost 0 bases, V lost 6 bases, and 4 bases had no gene match. The CDR3 is 14 amino acids. Germline V gene sequence: CDR1 SNHLY, CDR2 FYNNEI. The CDR3 DNA reads as TGTGCCAGCAGGGTACAGGGGGACTCCTACGAGCAGTACTTC. This encodes CASRVQGDSYEQYF. The variable domain in full, with the rest retrieved from reference TRBV2 and TRBJ2-7, is EPEVTQTPSHQVTQMGQEVILRCVPISNHLYFYWYRQILGQKVEFLVSFYNNEISEKSEIFDDQFSVERPDGSNFTLKIRSTKLEDSAMYFCASRVQGDSYEQYFGPGTRLTVT.

The table lists this clonotype with a count of one. This rearrangement joins TRBV6-5 to TRBJ2-4; 8 bases line up with TRBD1. The J call may be wrong; the DNA end is better matched by TRBJ2-7. CDR3 length: 15 residues. Germline V lookup: CDR1 MNHEY, CDR2 SVGAGI. CDR3 amino acids: CASSYGQGGIYEQYF. The DNA for the CDR3 is TGTGCCAGCAGTTACGGACAGGGCGGAATTTACGAGCAGTACTTC.